A single sample is the source of the 28 T cell receptor beta chains below, sequenced in a study of T cell changes during pregnancy in multiple sclerosis. Sequencing was performed with immunoSEQ multiplex PCR; in TCRdb, only in-frame clones are kept and a portion is missing. The sample lists around 70,000 clones; 92% were seen once. This specimen consisted of peripheral blood, obtained after pregnancy. These receptor sequences come from a female donor in good health, enrolled as a control in a pregnancy study.

The rearrangement links TRBV19 to TRBJ1-2; D is perhaps TRBD1 (6 bases). Germline V gene lookup returns CDR1 LNHDA and CDR2 SQIVND (reference sequence). This CDR3 comprises 13 residues. V was pared by 8 bases and J by 6 bases, with 16 bases between. The chain's CDR3 is CASFQGYKDGYTF. CDR3 DNA sequence: TGTGCCAGTTTTCAGGGGTACAAAGATGGCTACACCTTC.

This clone was observed once. V is TRBV19 and J is TRBJ2-1, with D possibly being TRBD1 (6 bases). The V and J ends lost 6 bases and 4 bases respectively, with 13 bases between them. CDR3 length: 14 residues. Germline V gene sequence: CDR1 LNHDA, CDR2 SQIVND (reference sequence). CDR3 region: CASRTSQGYNEQFF. For the CDR3, the DNA is TGTGCCAGTAGAACATCACAGGGATACAATGAGCAGTTCTTC.

The chain combines TRBV9 with TRBJ2-3; TRBD2 aligns across 8 bases. Germline values: CDR1 SGDLS, CDR2 YYNGEE. This CDR3 is built from 17 residues. V dropped 0 bases and J dropped 1; count of bases not matched to a gene: 7. DNA for the CDR3: TGTGCCAGCAGCGTAGCCCCCGGGCGGGGGGGCACAGATACGCAGTATTTT. It translates to CASSVAPGRGGTDTQYF.

The chain uses TRBV4-3 and TRBJ2-7; 13 nucleotides align to TRBD2. The germline gives CDR1 LGHNA, CDR2 YSLEER. Germline trimming cut 1 base from V and 3 bases from J; bases unmatched to any gene: 3. The CDR3 length is 16 residues. The CDR3 loop is CASSQGLAGGRYEQYF. CDR3 nucleotide sequence: TGCGCCAGCAGCCAAGGACTAGCGGGAGGTCGCTACGAGCAGTACTTC.

This sequence joins TRBV28 and TRBJ2-1, with 15 bases aligning to TRBD2. This CDR3 is 16 amino acids long. V shed 2 bases and J 12 bases; nucleotides not matched to a gene: 8. CDR1 is MDHEN, CDR2 SYDVKM, per germline. Here the CDR3 reads CASSLTGLAGGSRQFF. The CDR3 coding sequence is TGTGCCAGCAGTTTAACCGGACTAGCGGGGGGGAGTCGGCAGTTCTTC.

In its sample, this clone was seen once. The genes are TRBV28 and TRBJ2-3; 11 nucleotides agree with TRBD2. CDR3 size: 18 residues. From germline, CDR1 is MDHEN and CDR2 SYDVKM. Germline trimming cut 5 bases from V and 2 bases from J; bases unmatched to any gene: 12. The CDR3 coding sequence is TGTGCCAGCAGTGACCCCTCTAGCGGGAGGACAATCACAGATACGCAGTATTTT. Its protein product is CASSDPSSGRTITDTQYF.

The chain joins TRBV27 to TRBJ2-1, with D tentatively TRBD1 (6 bases). The CDR3 sequence is 13 residues long. Looked up from germline, CDR1 is MNHEY and CDR2 is SMNVEV (reference sequence). V lost 8 bases, J lost 6 bases, and 14 bases lay in between. CDR3 DNA: TGTGCCAGCCGACGACAGGCCATCAATGAGCAGTTCTTC. As protein: CASRRQAINEQFF.

The rearrangement uses TRBV28 and TRBJ1-6, with D possibly matching TRBD1 (6 bases). CDR1 and CDR2 (germline): MDHEN, SYDVKM. This CDR3 spans 14 amino acids. Trimming took 6 bases from V and 7 from J, leaving 13 bases between them. Here the CDR3 DNA reads TGTGCCAGCAGACCTACAGGGTGGAATTCACCCCTCCACTTT. It encodes CASRPTGWNSPLHF.

V usage is TRBV2 and J usage is TRBJ1-4, with 7 bases fitting TRBD1. Germline V gene data show CDR1 as SNHLY and CDR2 as FYNNEI. This CDR3 contains 14 residues. V dropped 5 bases and J dropped 5; count of bases not matched to a gene: 5. The CDR3 here is CASSPDRSNEKLFF. CDR3 in DNA: TGTGCCAGCAGTCCGGACAGGTCGAATGAAAAACTGTTTTTT.

The chain recombines TRBV27 with TRBJ2-7; D is perhaps TRBD1 (5 bases). V was shortened by 4 bases and J by 2 bases, with 12 bases between the two germline ends. This CDR3 spans 14 amino acids. The V gene's germline CDR1 is MNHEY and CDR2 SMNVEV (reference sequence). The CDR3 reads CASSSRDSTYEQYF. CDR3 coding DNA: TGTGCCAGCAGTTCCCGCGACAGTACCTACGAGCAGTACTTC.

The chain has TRBV18 and TRBJ2-3; the match to TRBD2 covers 12 bases. This CDR3 is 16 amino acids long. After removal of 4 bases from V and 4 bases from J, the junction contained 6 bases not matched to a gene. Per the germline V gene, CDR1 is KGHSH and CDR2 is LQKENI. The CDR3, as DNA: TGTGCCAGCTCACTCGCGACTAGCGGGGGCTCAGATACGCAGTATTTT. Translation: CASSLATSGGSDTQYF.

This clone was seen just once. The genes are TRBV25-1 and TRBJ1-1; D call uncertain. The CDR3 loop spans 12 amino acids. V was shortened by 6 bases and J by 7 bases, with 12 bases between the two germline ends. CDR1 and CDR2 (germline): MGHDK, SYGVNS. The CDR3 coding sequence is TGTGCCAGCAGCGATGGCTTAAGTGAAGCTTTCTTT. Amino acids: CASSDGLSEAFF.

This clone has only one observation. The J gene is TRBJ2-7, the V gene TRBV28, with TRBD1 matching 8 bases. Germline CDR1 reads MDHEN; CDR2 reads SYDVKM. This CDR3 spans 14 amino acids. After removal of 3 bases from V and 7 bases from J, the junction contained 8 bases not matched to a gene. The CDR3 DNA sequence: TGTGCCAGCAGTTTGGGGACAGGAGTTTCGGAGCAGTACTTC. The encoded protein is CASSLGTGVSEQYF.

The V call is TRBV28, the J call TRBJ2-1, with 11 bases that match TRBD2. CDR1 and CDR2 from the germline V gene are MDHEN and SYDVKM. This CDR3 spans 12 amino acids. The trim removed 8 bases at V and 10 bases at J, leaving 4 bases unmatched. As DNA, the CDR3 is TGTGCCAGCGGGACTAGCGGCTCCGAGCAGTTCTTC. It codes for CASGTSGSEQFF.

This clone has just one count. This rearrangement joins TRBV5-1 to TRBJ2-7, with TRBD1 matching over 11 bases. This CDR3 is 15 amino acids long. Germline V CDR1 and CDR2: SGHRS, YFSETQ. Trimming took 5 bases from V and 4 from J; bases not matched to a gene: 8. The CDR3 bases are TGCGCCAGCAGTCCAAGGACAGGGGGCGCGTACGAGCAGTACTTC. Amino acid sequence: CASSPRTGGAYEQYF.

V gene TRBV6-5 combines with J gene TRBJ1-4; maybe TRBD1 (6 bases). Germline CDR1 MNHEY, CDR2 SVGAGI. The CDR3 has 13 residues. V gave up 5 bases and J gave up 2 bases, with 6 bases separating them. This chain's CDR3 is CASSGQTNEKLFF. The CDR3 DNA sequence: TGTGCCAGCAGTGGACAGACTAATGAAAAACTGTTTTTT.

This rearrangement joins TRBV11-2 to TRBJ1-1, with 7 bases fitting TRBD1. CDR1 is SGHAT, CDR2 FQNNGV, per germline. Trimming took 5 bases from V and 4 from J; bases not matched to a gene: 7. The CDR3 has 14 residues. CDR3 sequence: CASSVSGGSTEAFF. CDR3 bases: TGTGCCAGCAGCGTCTCAGGGGGAAGCACTGAAGCTTTCTTT.

This chain connects TRBV30 to TRBJ2-2, with D uncertain. The CDR3 runs to 13 residues. V was clipped by 0 bases and J by 7 bases, with 9 bases between them. CDR1 is GTSNPN, CDR2 SVGIG, per germline (reference sequence). Here the CDR3 DNA reads TGTGCCTGGAGTGTGGGCGTATACGGGGAGCTGTTTTTT. Protein product: CAWSVGVYGELFF. The full variable domain, completed using reference TRBV30 and TRBJ2-2, is SQTIHQWPATLVQPVGSPLSLECTVEGTSNPNLYWYRQAAGRGLQLLFYSVGIGQISSEVPQNLSASRPQDRQFILSSKKLLLSDSGFYLCAWSVGVYGELFFGEGSRLTVL.

The chain has TRBV18 and TRBJ2-1; 9 bases map to TRBD2. CDR1 and CDR2 (germline): KGHSH, LQKENI. The length of the CDR3 is 16 residues. J gave up 8 bases and V 2 bases, and 10 bases lay outside the gene matches. The CDR3: CASSPSSPGLADEQFF. The CDR3 region has the DNA TGTGCCAGCTCACCATCCTCTCCGGGACTAGCAGATGAGCAGTTCTTC.

The genes are TRBV6-1 and TRBJ2-7; 10 bases are a match to TRBD2. The CDR3 covers 15 residues. Germline CDR1 and CDR2: MNHNS and SASEGT. V trimming: 1 base; J trimming: 1 base; junction bases outside the gene matches: 1. In DNA, the CDR3 is TGTGCCAGCAGTGAAGAACTAGCGGGGTCCTACGAGCAGTACTTC. Translation: CASSEELAGSYEQYF.

This clone was detected only once. The chain joins TRBV7-3 to TRBJ2-3, with D perhaps TRBD1 (5 bases). CDR3 size: 14 residues. V was shortened by 4 bases and J by 5 bases, with 13 bases between the two germline ends. Germline V gene data show CDR1 as SGHTA and CDR2 as FQGTGA. The CDR3 reads CASSSDTPGDTQYF. CDR3 DNA: TGTGCCAGCAGCTCGGACACCCCGGGAGATACGCAGTATTTT.

V usage is TRBV19 and J usage is TRBJ2-3, with TRBD2 matching over 10 bases. CDR3 length equals 16 residues. CDR1 and CDR2 from the germline V gene are LNHDA and SQIVND (reference sequence). With V trimmed by 5 bases and J by 5 bases, 10 bases remained unmatched. The CDR3 loop is CASSPRVAGGRDTQYF. The CDR3 coding sequence is TGTGCCAGTAGTCCCCGGGTAGCGGGAGGTCGAGATACGCAGTATTTT. The variable domain in full, completed from reference TRBV19 and TRBJ2-3, reads DGGITQSPKYLFRKEGQNVTLSCEQNLNHDAMYWYRQDPGQGLRLIYYSQIVNDFQKGDIAEGYSVSREKKESFPLTVTSAQKNPTAFYLCASSPRVAGGRDTQYFGPGTRLTVL.

The chain combines TRBV19 with TRBJ2-1; D is perhaps TRBD2 (6 bases). Germline values: CDR1 LNHDA, CDR2 SQIVND (reference sequence). The ends were cut back, 5 bases at V and 6 bases at J, with 14 bases in the middle. The CDR3 has 14 residues. This CDR3 is CASSLPGLFNEQFF. CDR3 coding DNA: TGTGCCAGTAGTCTTCCGGGACTCTTCAATGAGCAGTTCTTC.

The rearrangement links TRBV29-1 to TRBJ2-5, with D possibly matching TRBD2 (6 bases). The germline V and J ends were trimmed by 1 base and 5 bases, with 11 bases remaining between them. CDR1 is SQVTM and CDR2 is ANQGSEA in the germline V gene. The CDR3 runs to 13 residues. DNA of the CDR3: TGCAGCGTTGAAGTACCGGGGAGGGAGACCCAGTACTTC. Its translation is CSVEVPGRETQYF.

The V and J genes are TRBV6-1 and TRBJ1-1; 11 nucleotides match TRBD1. Germline trimming cut 7 bases from V and 2 bases from J; bases unmatched to any gene: 3. The CDR3 is made up of 14 amino acids. CDR1 and CDR2 from the germline V gene are MNHNS and SASEGT. CDR3 region: CASIRTGGNTEAFF. The CDR3 region has the DNA TGTGCCAGCATCCGGACAGGGGGCAACACTGAAGCTTTCTTT.

CDR3 loop: CASSFQREINEQFF. CDR3 coding DNA: TGTGCCAGCAGTTTCCAGCGGGAGATCAATGAGCAGTTCTTC. The V gene is TRBV28, the J gene TRBJ2-1; 8 bases are shared with TRBD2. CDR1 is MDHEN, CDR2 SYDVKM, per germline. V was pared by 3 bases and J by 6 bases, with 4 bases of the junction left unmatched. This CDR3 contains 14 residues.

This chain links TRBV19 with TRBJ2-3, with 7 bases lining up with TRBD2. CDR1 LNHDA and CDR2 SQIVND come from the germline V gene (reference sequence). This CDR3 is 16 amino acids long. V was clipped by 1 base and J by 2 bases; unmatched bases: 6. CDR3 DNA sequence: TGTGCCAGTAGTATAGGAGCGGGGACGGTCACAGATACGCAGTATTTT. It is translated as CASSIGAGTVTDTQYF.

The rearrangement links TRBV2 to TRBJ2-2; the D gene is possibly TRBD1 (5 bases). Trimming shortened V by 5 bases and J by 8 bases, and 15 bases separated the two germline ends. Germline V CDR1 and CDR2: SNHLY, FYNNEI. The CDR3 runs to 14 residues. CDR3 bases: TGTGCCAGCAGTCTGCGGCAGGGTGGTGGGGAGCTGTTTTTT. Encoded protein: CASSLRQGGGELFF.